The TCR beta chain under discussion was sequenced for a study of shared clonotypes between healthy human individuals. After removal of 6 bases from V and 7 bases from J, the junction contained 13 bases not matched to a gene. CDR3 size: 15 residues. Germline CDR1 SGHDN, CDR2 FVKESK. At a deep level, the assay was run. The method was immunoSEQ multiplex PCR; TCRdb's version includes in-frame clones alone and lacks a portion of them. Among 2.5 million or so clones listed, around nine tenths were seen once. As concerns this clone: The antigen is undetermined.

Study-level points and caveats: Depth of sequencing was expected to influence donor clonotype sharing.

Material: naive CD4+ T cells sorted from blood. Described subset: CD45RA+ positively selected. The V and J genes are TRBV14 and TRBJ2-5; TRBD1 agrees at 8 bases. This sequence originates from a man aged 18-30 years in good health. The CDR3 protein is CASSRGQGDFGTQYF. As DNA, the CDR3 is TGTGCCAGCAGTCGTGGACAGGGCGATTTTGGGACCCAGTACTTC.